This is a list of T cell receptor beta chains from one sample in a study of response to subunit inactivated influenza vaccine. TCRdb independently ran MiXCR on the RT-PCR reads; one entry per CDR3 protein. The repertoire holds some 180,000 distinct CDR3 sequences, with nearly 9.5% as singletons. The specimen was non-naive T cells sorted from PBMCs, collected on the day of vaccination. These receptors came from a man in his forties or fifties who received an inactivated influenza vaccine. Both conserved end residues are part of each CDR3. D genes are given only for firm matches. Size is omitted from some rows. Given values are once, few, many or a class for expanded clones.

V: TRBV20-1
size: few
J: TRBJ2-1
D: NA
DNA: TGCAGTGCTAGAGTTGGGGTGAGCTCCTACAATGAGCAGTTCTTC
CDR3: CSARVGVSSYNEQFF

V: TRBV19
size: NA
J: TRBJ1-2
D: NA
DNA: TGTGCCAGTAGTCCCCGTCGGACTGCTAACTATGGCTACACCTTC
CDR3: CASSPRRTANYGYTF

V: TRBV7-2
size: NA
J: TRBJ2-3
D: NA
DNA: TGTGCCAGCAGCCCCGTCGGGTCCTTCACAGATACGCAGTATTTT
CDR3: CASSPVGSFTDTQYF

V: TRBV4-3
size: NA
J: TRBJ2-5
D: NA
DNA: TGCGCCAGCAGCCAAGTCCCGGGGGAGCAAGAGACCCAGTACTTC
CDR3: CASSQVPGEQETQYF

V: TRBV11-2
size: few
J: TRBJ1-2
D: NA
DNA: TGTGCCAGCAGCTTCCGGGCCGAGTCCTATGGCTACACCTTC
CDR3: CASSFRAESYGYTF

V: TRBV11-2
size: NA
J: TRBJ2-1
D: TRBD2
DNA: TGTGCCAGCAGCTTTCGGCTAGCGGGAGAATCACATCAGTTCTTC
CDR3: CASSFRLAGESHQFF

V: TRBV27
size: few
J: TRBJ1-1
D: NA
DNA: TGTGCCAGCAACACCTTGGGGGCGCAAGCTTTCTTT
CDR3: CASNTLGAQAFF

V: TRBV19
size: few
J: TRBJ2-1
D: TRBD2
DNA: TGTGCCAGTACCAGGGCGGGAGGGCCTGGGTATGAGCAGTTCTTC
CDR3: CASTRAGGPGYEQFF

V: TRBV19
size: NA
J: TRBJ1-5
D: NA
DNA: TGTGCCAGTAGTATTCCTTATCAGCCCCAGCATTTT
CDR3: CASSIPYQPQHF

V: TRBV20-1
size: NA
J: TRBJ2-7
D: TRBD2
DNA: TGCAGTGCTAGACCTCCTAGCGGTACCTACGAGCAGTACTTC
CDR3: CSARPPSGTYEQYF

V: TRBV7-9
size: many
J: TRBJ2-7
D: NA
DNA: TGTGCCAGCAGCTTAGGGGGCGGCTCCTACGAGCAGTACTTC
CDR3: CASSLGGGSYEQYF

V: TRBV20-1
size: many
J: TRBJ2-7
D: TRBD1
DNA: TGCAGTGCTAGACCAAGACAGGGCCTGGGGGAGCAGTACTTC
CDR3: CSARPRQGLGEQYF

V: TRBV4-2
size: many
J: TRBJ2-1
D: TRBD2
DNA: TGTGCCAGCAGCCAATCGGGACTAGCGGGAGGGCCTTACAATGAGCAGTTCTTC
CDR3: CASSQSGLAGGPYNEQFF

V: TRBV4-1
size: few
J: TRBJ2-1
D: NA
DNA: TGCGCCGCCAGCAGGGTATCCCTTCGTCTGAGCTCCTACAATGAGCAGTTCTTC
CDR3: CAASRVSLRLSSYNEQFF

V: TRBV12-3/TRBV12-4
size: few
J: TRBJ1-6
D: NA
DNA: TGTGCCAGCAGTTTGGGGGATACGACACCCCTCCACTTT
CDR3: CASSLGDTTPLHF